These 18 T cell receptor beta chains came from one sample sequenced in a study of beta chain features in type 1 diabetes (dated by TCRdb to 2017 to 2018). Libraries were prepared through the immunoSEQ multiplex PCR assay. The entire amount of isolated RNA was reverse transcribed using the High Capacity cDNA Reverse Transcription Kit, so the sequenced TCRB transcripts were expressed ones. The source is immuneACCESS, and TCRdb retained only in-frame sequences with V and J called. Part of the clones is not carried over; for the studies checked, unresolved V genes explain less than half of this, and the remainder is unexplained. For this sample the table gives 350,000 to 450,000 clones, of which approximately 14% were detected only once. The ten largest account for around 0.035% of the sample. The sequenced sample consisted of naive CD4+ T cells from blood. Reading the label with the study, this specimen's cell subset or site is: true naive CD4+ T cells. These receptors were obtained from a man aged 25 to 40 in good health.

Only a few counts were recorded for this clone. The V call is TRBV6-5, the J call TRBJ1-5; maybe TRBD1 (5 bases). V was trimmed by 0 bases and J by 7 bases, leaving 13 bases between them. There are 15 residues in the CDR3. CDR1 and CDR2 from the germline V gene are MNHEY and SVGAGI. This chain's CDR3 is CASSYSLRGGQPQHF. CDR3 DNA: TGTGCCAGCAGTTACTCGTTAAGGGGTGGCCAGCCCCAGCATTTT.

The sample holds a few counts of this clone. CDR3 nucleotides: TGCGCCAGCGCGGCTAGCGACGACGCCTACGAGCAGTACTTC. It is translated as CASAASDDAYEQYF. The gene calls are TRBV4-1 and TRBJ2-7; D perhaps matches TRBD2 (6 bases). CDR3 length: 14 residues. In germline, CDR1 is MGHRA, CDR2 YSYEKL. Trimming took 8 bases from V and 2 from J, leaving 16 bases between them.

This clone was seen only a few times. The rearrangement uses TRBV9 and TRBJ1-6; the match to TRBD1 covers 8 bases. V shed 3 bases and J 4 bases; nucleotides not matched to a gene: 9. CDR3 size: 17 residues. Germline V CDR1 and CDR2: SGDLS, YYNGEE. CDR3 in DNA: TGTGCCAGCAGCGACCAACAGGGGGTCGTATATAATTCACCCCTCCACTTT. This translates into CASSDQQGVVYNSPLHF. The full variable domain, its missing parts supplied by reference TRBV9 and TRBJ1-6, is DSGVTQTPKHLITATGQRVTLRCSPRSGDLSVYWYQQSLDQGLQFLIQYYNGEERAKGNILERFSAQQFPDLHSELNLSSLELGDSALYFCASSDQQGVVYNSPLHFGNGTRLTVT.

This sequence joins TRBV27 and TRBJ2-3; 8 nucleotides line up with TRBD2. Looked up from germline, CDR1 is MNHEY and CDR2 is SMNVEV (reference sequence). V shed 5 bases, J shed 0 bases, and the junction held 4 bases outside the gene matches. This CDR3 has 15 residues. CDR3 sequence: CASSPRLASTDTQYF. In nucleotides, the CDR3 is TGTGCCAGCAGTCCCCGACTAGCGAGCACAGATACGCAGTATTTT.

This clone occurred a few times. The chain couples TRBV5-1 to TRBJ1-2; D is perhaps TRBD1 (6 bases). Germline V CDR1 and CDR2: SGHRS, YFSETQ. V gave up 4 bases and J gave up 6 bases, with 16 bases separating them. This CDR3 is 14 amino acids long. In DNA form, the CDR3 reads TGCGCCAGCAGCCAAGCAGGGGTGGGAGATGGCTACACCTTC. Translated, it gives CASSQAGVGDGYTF. Based on the CDR3 plus reference TRBV5-1 and TRBJ1-2, the full variable domain is KAGVTQTPRYLIKTRGQQVTLSCSPISGHRSVSWYQQTPGQGLQFLFEYFSETQRNKGNFPGRFSGRQFSNSRSEMNVSTLELGDSALYLCASSQAGVGDGYTFGSGTRLTVV.

The V gene is TRBV6-4, the J gene TRBJ2-3; the D is unclear. Germline CDR1 and CDR2: MRHNA and SNTAGT. V lost 10 bases and J 1 base, leaving 15 bases between the germline ends. The CDR3 length is 14 residues. This CDR3 reads CATKKDGGTDTQYF. DNA of the CDR3: TGTGCCACGAAAAAGGACGGAGGCACAGATACGCAGTATTTT.

This clone was detected a few times. This rearrangement joins TRBV29-1 to TRBJ2-5; D is possibly TRBD1 (6 bases). CDR3 size: 13 residues. Deletions cut 6 bases from V and 4 bases from J, with 15 bases between. Germline CDR1 is SQVTM and CDR2 is ANQGSEA. The CDR3 DNA reads as TGCAGCGTCGCAACAGGGCTGGCAGAGACCCAGTACTTC. This encodes CSVATGLAETQYF.

This clone came up a few times. V gene TRBV5-4 combines with J gene TRBJ2-3; D not resolved. The V gene lost 3 bases and the J gene lost 0 bases, with 11 bases spanning the gap. Germline CDR1 reads SGHNT; CDR2 reads YYREEE (reference sequence). CDR3 length: 15 amino acids. CDR3: CASSSRLSSTDTQYF. CDR3 bases: TGTGCCAGCAGCTCGCGACTGTCTAGCACAGATACGCAGTATTTT.

This clone was seen only a few times. The V gene is TRBV29-1, the J gene TRBJ2-3, with a tentative D call TRBD2 (6 bases). V lost 6 bases and J lost 2, with 21 bases in between. The CDR3 consists of 16 residues. In germline, CDR1 is SQVTM, CDR2 ANQGSEA. The CDR3 sequence is CSVTAVAEATTDTQYF. CDR3 coding DNA: TGCAGCGTAACCGCGGTAGCGGAGGCCACCACAGATACGCAGTATTTT.

The V call is TRBV10-3, the J call TRBJ1-5; D gene unclear. The CDR3 contains 13 residues. The ends were cut back, 4 bases at V and 10 bases at J, with 14 bases in the middle. Looked up from germline, CDR1 is ENHRY and CDR2 is SYGVKD. CDR3 protein: CAISGTEVGPQHF. The CDR3 bases are TGTGCCATCAGTGGGACGGAGGTTGGACCCCAGCATTTT.

This clone was seen a few times. The CDR3 DNA sequence: TGTGCCAGCAGCTTAACGCGGGATACGCAGTATTTT. Residues: CASSLTRDTQYF. This sequence joins TRBV7-3 and TRBJ2-3; D is unclear. The germline gives CDR1 SGHTA, CDR2 FQGTGA. The CDR3 runs to 12 residues. Between the trimmed V and J ends, which lost 0 bases and 6 bases, there was a span of 4 bases.

In the case of this clone: The same CDR3 is also encoded by other DNA sequences in this sample. The chain joins TRBV25-1 to TRBJ2-7; 7 nucleotides agree with TRBD2. The CDR3 is 14 amino acids. Per the germline V gene, CDR1 is MGHDK and CDR2 is SYGVNS. Losses at the gene ends were 3 bases for V and 6 bases for J; bases not matched to a gene: 8. CDR3 loop: CASSEAASGGEQYV. In DNA, the CDR3 is TGTGCCAGCAGTGAGGCTGCTAGCGGTGGCGAGCAGTACGTC.

This clone came up a few times. V is TRBV5-4 and J is TRBJ2-5; D gene ambiguous. CDR3 length: 16 amino acids. CDR1 SGHNT and CDR2 YYREEE come from the germline V gene (reference sequence). The ends were cut back, 2 bases at V and 1 base at J, with 15 bases in the middle. CDR3 sequence: CASSLPNGFGQETQYF. In DNA, the CDR3 is TGTGCCAGCAGCTTACCCAATGGGTTCGGCCAAGAGACCCAGTACTTC.

There are a few counts of this clone. The genes are TRBV5-6 and TRBJ1-2; the D gene is possibly TRBD1 (5 bases). Germline-derived CDR1 and CDR2 are SGHDT and YYEEEE. The CDR3 is made up of 17 amino acids. V was trimmed by 0 bases and J by 4 bases, leaving 19 bases between them. This chain's CDR3 is CASSLVAAGPSGYGYTF. CDR3 nucleotide sequence: TGTGCCAGCAGCTTGGTAGCGGCGGGACCTTCTGGCTATGGCTACACCTTC. The variable domain in full, completed from reference TRBV5-6 and TRBJ1-2, reads DAGVTQSPTHLIKTRGQQVTLRCSPKSGHDTVSWYQQALGQGPQFIFQYYEEEERQRGNFPDRFSGHQFPNYSSELNVNALLLGDSALYLCASSLVAAGPSGYGYTFGSGTRLTVV.

This clone occurred a few times. The chain is built from TRBV7-9 and TRBJ2-3, with D possibly matching TRBD2 (6 bases). Trimming cost V 1 base and J 6 bases, with 11 bases left between them. The germline gives CDR1 SEHNR, CDR2 FQNEAQ (reference sequence). CDR3 size: 14 residues. The CDR3 region is CASSLVAASDTQYF. CDR3 in DNA: TGTGCCAGCAGCTTAGTAGCGGCCAGCGATACGCAGTATTTT.

The chain has TRBV2 and TRBJ1-1; a weak D match, TRBD1 (6 bases). CDR3 length equals 12 residues. Germline CDR1 reads SNHLY; CDR2 reads FYNNEI. Between the trimmed V and J ends, which lost 5 bases and 6 bases, there was a span of 10 bases. The DNA of the CDR3 is TGTGCCAGCAGTCGGACAGTAGCTGAAGCTTTCTTT. Encoded protein: CASSRTVAEAFF. Full variable domain (remainder filled in from reference TRBV2 and TRBJ1-1): EPEVTQTPSHQVTQMGQEVILRCVPISNHLYFYWYRQILGQKVEFLVSFYNNEISEKSEIFDDQFSVERPDGSNFTLKIRSTKLEDSAMYFCASSRTVAEAFFGQGTRLTVV.

The chain recombines TRBV6-1 with TRBJ1-1, with D unresolved. Per the germline V gene, CDR1 is MNHNS and CDR2 is SASEGT. The germline V and J ends were trimmed by 0 bases and 6 bases, with 11 bases remaining between them. This CDR3 region has 14 residues. CDR3 nucleotide sequence: TGTGCCAGCAGTGAAGCGGGAGGGAAAGCTGAAGCTTTCTTT. This translates into CASSEAGGKAEAFF.

The chain recombines TRBV13 with TRBJ1-6; TRBD1 matches at 12 bases. This CDR3 is built from 17 residues. Germline assignment: CDR1 PRHDT and CDR2 FYEKMQ (reference sequence). J was trimmed by 10 bases and V by 3 bases; bases with no gene match: 10. The CDR3 region has the DNA TGTGCCAGCAGCTTCGGGACAGGGGGCGAGCGAACGTCACCCCTCCACTTT. Translation gives CASSFGTGGERTSPLHF.